This TCR beta chain was sequenced during a study of sequential checkpoint blockade in melanoma. Indicated treatment: randomized to nivolumab then ipilimumab (arm A) or the reverse (arm B). The CDR3 totals 15 residues. Germline-derived CDR1 and CDR2 are SGHAT and FQNNGV. With V trimmed by 1 base and J by 3 bases, 6 bases remained unmatched. The protocol was immunoSEQ multiplex PCR, while the TCRdb copy is restricted to in-frame clones and leaves out a portion. The sample shows some 14,000 clones, 77% of them seen only once. The rearrangement uses TRBV11-2 and TRBJ2-7; 7 nucleotides line up with TRBD2. This TCR derives from a human donor with melanoma. The input for sequencing was CD8+ T cells sorted from blood (inferred from file names), taken from a patient given nivolumab and ipilimumab in sequence. CDR3 DNA sequence: TGTGCCAGCAGCTTAGGTGTGTGGGACTACTACGAGCAGTACTTC. Protein: CASSLGVWDYYEQYF.